This TCR beta chain came from a study of cytomegalovirus exposure and HLA in healthy donors. This clone was seen only a few times. Germline CDR1 MNHEY, CDR2 SVGAGI. J was trimmed by 7 bases and V by 1 base; bases with no gene match: 4. CDR3 length: 15 residues. The PCR was carried out with 60 Vbeta primers and 13 Jbeta primers. Here immunoSEQ multiplex PCR was the method, and the copy in TCRdb shows in-frame clones only, minus some. The repertoire holds over 80,000 clones, with 73% as singletons. The chain has TRBV6-5 and TRBJ2-3, with TRBD2 matching 11 bases. Source material: PBMCs. This sequence was found in a man in his forties in good health and CMV-seronegative. The CDR3 protein is CASSYFSGGANTQYF. The CDR3 DNA reads TGTGCCAGCAGTTACTTTAGCGGGGGGGCAAATACGCAGTATTTT.